This T cell receptor beta chain comes out of a study of blood T cells in healthy people across ages. General study results and limits: Strong correlation existed between TCR beta diversity and naive T cell percentage.

Samples had at least 7 million PBMCs isolated from them. With a J-beta primer mix and a sample-barcoded 5' primer, a second PCR ran about 6 to 11 cycles. MiXCR was run by TCRdb on the 5' RACE reads, yielding one entry per CDR3 protein. The sample holds about 1.1 million distinct CDR3 sequences; 35% to 40% are singletons and the top ten take over 10%. In regard to this clonotype: The antigen remains undetermined.

Trimming removed 0 bases from V and 2 bases from J, with 10 bases in between. CDR1 and CDR2 from the germline V gene are LGHNA and YSLEER. There are 15 residues in the CDR3. Sequences were obtained from blood. The sequence came from a man between 18 and 29 years old in good health. The chain is built from TRBV4-3 and TRBJ1-1; D is unresolved. As DNA, the CDR3 is TGCGCCAGCAGCCAAGATCCCGGTAGAAACACTGAAGCTTTCTTT. Translated, it gives CASSQDPGRNTEAFF.